This TCR beta chain was sequenced in a study of T cells in Graves' hyperthyroidism and ophthalmopathy. The study enrolled patients aged 18 to 65 with newly diagnosed hyperthyroidism of under 2 months' duration. CDR1 MNHEY and CDR2 SMNVEV come from the germline V gene (reference sequence). The length of the CDR3 is 16 residues. Trimming cost V 6 bases and J 5 bases; bases outside gene matches: 13. Using RNA transcripts as the source, TCR beta CDR3 regions were amplified. HTBI primers were employed in a first-round RT-PCR of the TCR CDR3. A single record per CDR3 protein comes from TCRdb applying MiXCR to the multiplex PCR reads. The repertoire includes around 700,000 distinct CDR3 sequences, approximately 18% of them detected once, and 16% sits in the top ten.

The sequencing input was blood. This clonotype was obtained from a woman aged 50 to 60 with Graves' hyperthyroidism that later progressed to Graves' ophthalmopathy. V gene TRBV27 combines with J gene TRBJ1-1, with 9 bases matching TRBD1. The CDR3 nucleotides read TGTGCCAGCAGCCGACCTGGGGGACAGGGAGGAACTGAAGCTTTCTTT. It translates to CASSRPGGQGGTEAFF.